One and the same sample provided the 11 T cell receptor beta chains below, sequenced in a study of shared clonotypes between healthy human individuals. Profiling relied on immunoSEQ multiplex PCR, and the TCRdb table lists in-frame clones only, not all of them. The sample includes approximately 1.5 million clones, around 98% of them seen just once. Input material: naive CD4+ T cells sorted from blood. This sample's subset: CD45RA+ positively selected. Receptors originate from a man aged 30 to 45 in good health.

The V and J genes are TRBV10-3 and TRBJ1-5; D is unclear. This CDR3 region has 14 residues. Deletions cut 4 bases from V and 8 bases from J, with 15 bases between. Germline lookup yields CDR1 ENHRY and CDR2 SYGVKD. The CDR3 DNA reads TGTGCCATCAGTGGAGAAACCCTTCGGGAGCCCCAGCATTTT. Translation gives CAISGETLREPQHF.

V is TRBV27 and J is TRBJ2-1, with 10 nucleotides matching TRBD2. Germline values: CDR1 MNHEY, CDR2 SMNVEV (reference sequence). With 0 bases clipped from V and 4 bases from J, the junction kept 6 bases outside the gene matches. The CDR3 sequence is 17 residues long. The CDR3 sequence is CASSLSRLAGVYNEQFF. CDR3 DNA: TGTGCCAGCAGTTTATCGCGCCTAGCGGGAGTTTACAATGAGCAGTTCTTC.

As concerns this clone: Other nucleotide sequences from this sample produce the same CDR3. The CDR3 DNA reads TGCGCCAGCAGCTTGTCAGGGGCGAACACCGGGGAGCTGTTTTTT. As protein: CASSLSGANTGELFF. The chain couples TRBV5-1 to TRBJ2-2, with D perhaps TRBD1 (6 bases). V dropped 1 base and J dropped 0 bases, with 7 bases sitting between them. The germline V gene has CDR1 SGHRS and CDR2 YFSETQ. The CDR3 sequence is 15 residues long.

CDR3 DNA sequence: TGTGCCAGCACCCTCCTTCCCCCAAACACTGAAGCTTTCTTT. Its protein is CASTLLPPNTEAFF. J is TRBJ1-1 and V is TRBV5-6; D is undetermined. This CDR3 region has 14 residues. V lost 6 bases and J 2 bases, leaving 14 bases between the germline ends. CDR1 SGHDT and CDR2 YYEEEE come from the germline V gene.

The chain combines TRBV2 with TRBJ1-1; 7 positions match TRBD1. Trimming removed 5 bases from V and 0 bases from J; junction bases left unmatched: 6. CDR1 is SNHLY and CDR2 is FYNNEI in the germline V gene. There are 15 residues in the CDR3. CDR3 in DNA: TGTGCCAGCAGTCCATCACAGGGGCTGAACACTGAAGCTTTCTTT. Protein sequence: CASSPSQGLNTEAFF.

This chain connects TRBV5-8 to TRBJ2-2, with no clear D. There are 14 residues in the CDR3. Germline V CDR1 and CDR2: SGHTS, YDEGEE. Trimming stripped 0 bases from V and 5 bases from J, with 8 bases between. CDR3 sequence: CASSLDGRTGELFF. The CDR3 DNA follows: TGTGCCAGCAGCTTGGATGGGCGTACCGGGGAGCTGTTTTTT.

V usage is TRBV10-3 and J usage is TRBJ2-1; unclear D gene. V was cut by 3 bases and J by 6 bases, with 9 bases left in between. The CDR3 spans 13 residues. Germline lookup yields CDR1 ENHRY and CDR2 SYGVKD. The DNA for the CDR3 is TGTGCCATCAGTGATTTACCTGGCAATGAGCAGTTCTTC. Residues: CAISDLPGNEQFF.

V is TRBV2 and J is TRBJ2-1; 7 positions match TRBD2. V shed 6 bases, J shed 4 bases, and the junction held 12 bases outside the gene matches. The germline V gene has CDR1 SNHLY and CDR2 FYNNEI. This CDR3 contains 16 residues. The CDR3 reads CASRRGASGTYNEQFF. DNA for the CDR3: TGTGCCAGCAGACGTGGAGCTAGCGGAACATACAATGAGCAGTTCTTC.

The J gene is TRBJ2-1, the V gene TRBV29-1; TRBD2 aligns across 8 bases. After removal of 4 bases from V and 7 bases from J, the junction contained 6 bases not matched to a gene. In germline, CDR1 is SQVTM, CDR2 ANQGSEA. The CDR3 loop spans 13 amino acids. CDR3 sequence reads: CSVVGSGRNEQFF. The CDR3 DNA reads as TGCAGCGTTGTAGGGAGCGGGAGAAATGAGCAGTTCTTC.

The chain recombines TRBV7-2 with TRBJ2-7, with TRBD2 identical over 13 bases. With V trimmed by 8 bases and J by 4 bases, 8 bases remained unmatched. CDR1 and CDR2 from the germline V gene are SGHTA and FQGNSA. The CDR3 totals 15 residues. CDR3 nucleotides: TGTGCCAGCCGGACTAGCGGGAGTAATTTGTACGAGCAGTACTTC. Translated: CASRTSGSNLYEQYF.

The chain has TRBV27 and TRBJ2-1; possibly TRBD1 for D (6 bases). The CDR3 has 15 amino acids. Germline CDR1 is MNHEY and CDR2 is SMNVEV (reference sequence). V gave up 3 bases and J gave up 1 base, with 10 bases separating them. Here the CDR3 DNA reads TGTGCCAGCAGTTTGGGGGCCCAATCCTACAATGAGCAGTTCTTC. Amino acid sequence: CASSLGAQSYNEQFF.